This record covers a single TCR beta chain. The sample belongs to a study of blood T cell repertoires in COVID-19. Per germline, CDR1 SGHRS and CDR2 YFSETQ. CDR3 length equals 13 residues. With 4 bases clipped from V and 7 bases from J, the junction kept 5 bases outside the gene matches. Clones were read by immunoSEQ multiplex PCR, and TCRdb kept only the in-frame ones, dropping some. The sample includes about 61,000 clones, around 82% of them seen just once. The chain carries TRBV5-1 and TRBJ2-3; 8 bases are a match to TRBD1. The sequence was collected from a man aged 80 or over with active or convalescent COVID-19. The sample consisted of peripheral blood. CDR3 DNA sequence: TGCGCCAGCAGCCCGGGACAGGAGCATACGCAGTATTTT. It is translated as CASSPGQEHTQYF.